The present T cell receptor beta chain was sequenced within a study of shared clonotypes between healthy human individuals. Study results and caveats: Sampling covered blood only; tissue repertoires likely differ. When naive CD4 clonotypes were compared across a handful of donors, around 5% were shared.

In the original workflow: Filtering differed for immunoSEQ, which gave only junction sequences without quality scores. Data came from immunoSEQ multiplex PCR; TCRdb stores just in-frame clones and leaves some out. V, J and clone size are taken as reported in that table, and D and trimming were inferred from the DNA itself. Among hundreds of thousands of clones, around 73% were seen once, and the ten largest hold roughly 2%. Concerning this clone: Its antigen is still unknown.

Trimming took 6 bases from V and 6 from J, leaving 14 bases between them. This CDR3 has 13 residues. Germline V gene lookup returns CDR1 SEHNR and CDR2 FQNEAQ (reference sequence). Sequencing was carried out using memory CD4+ T cells sorted from blood. Sample subset: CD45RA-negative fraction. The chain links TRBV7-9 to TRBJ1-2; TRBD1 might be the D (5 bases). This receptor was taken from a woman aged 25 to 39 in good health. For the CDR3, the DNA is TGTGCCAGCAGGTGGGGGGATAGGAATGGCTACACCTTC. Protein sequence: CASRWGDRNGYTF.